This TCR beta chain was identified in a study of beta chain features in type 1 diabetes (dated by TCRdb to the late 2010s). A note on the overall study: No differences in mean age, gender distribution, total cell number or subset yield were found between patients and healthy donors. Across all samples, 107,917,701 sorted cells were examined, and cell number per subset correlated strongly with RNA yield. The study compared TCRB repertoires of sorted circulating CD4+ T cell subsets between recently diagnosed type 1 diabetes patients and matched healthy donors. Whereas all 30 or so donors provided naive and central memory subsets, regulatory and stem cell-like memory subsets were isolated from just 8 patients and roughly eight healthy donors.

A single peripheral blood draw of approximately 120 mL on average was collected from each donor into heparinised tubes. A BD FACSAria II was used to sort naive, central memory, regulatory and stem cell-like memory CD4+ T cells with a panel that included CD45RO, CCR7, CD25, CD127, CD95 and CD27. All sorted populations exceeded 95% purity. PBMCs were isolated immediately by Lymphoprep density gradient centrifugation and stained directly without culture. Samples were stained and sorted in pairs, with one healthy donor and one patient per experiment, so that batch effects were minimized. On this clone: Its recognized antigen is unknown. Sequence at one end of the junction differs from germline and may be a read error.

The entire isolated RNA was reverse transcribed using the High Capacity cDNA Reverse Transcription Kit, and thus expressed TCRB transcripts were sequenced. Naive, central memory and regulatory T cell samples underwent deep immunoSEQ sequencing, averaging around 4 million total reads per sample. Sorted cells were lysed in RLT buffer and RNA was extracted with DNase-treated RNeasy Micro or Mini kits, depending on cell number. Each cell subset was processed on its own to prevent cross-contamination, while patient and healthy donor samples were processed together. The immunoSEQ multiplex PCR was used to amplify TCRB sequences from cDNA, yielding 87-bp fragments that span the CDR3 region. The amplicons were sequenced using the Illumina HiSeq platform. The authors processed their data as follows. PCR bias was corrected computationally using synthetic template baselines, and reads within Hamming distance 2 were collapsed, with unmergeable singletons discarded. Reads were aligned to IMGT to assign V, D and J genes, CDR3 length, and insertions or deletions at six rearrangement sites. Within each subset, clonotype counts were normalized to the number of sorted cells before true diversity and Gini coefficients were calculated with the tcR R package. Repertoire sharing was quantified using the overlap coefficient calculated on TCRB nucleotide sequences. Out-of-frame TCRB sequences from naive cells were analyzed as a proxy for the pre-selection repertoire. In its TCRdb copy, this immuneACCESS table keeps in-frame sequences only and misses some clones. Where compared with another copy, unresolved V genes explain less than half of these, and the others have no known cause. V and J calls and clone size come straight from that table; D and trimming were deduced from the DNA. Counted in this sample were 600,000 to 650,000 clones; around 15% of them appeared once. Jointly, the top ten make up around 0.095% of the sample.

The paper's findings and limits, for the study overall: HLA sub-analyses involved small numbers of individuals, so any influence of HLA type on TCRB rearrangement remained unresolved. Because cDNA rather than genomic DNA was sequenced, highly expressing activated cells could have been over-represented, although no difference in activation and CD3 levels was found between groups. Shorter templates might have been favored by PCR, but patient and control samples were amplified and corrected together, so both groups would have been affected equally by any skew. A moderate but significant shortening of TCRB CDR3 length was observed in type 1 diabetes patients in all four CD4+ subsets. The naive, central memory and regulatory TCRB repertoires appeared to resemble one another more closely among patients than among healthy donors. At VDJ recombination sites, type 1 diabetes patients had fewer insertions and more deleted nucleotides, which implies abnormalities in thymic rearrangement.

Input material: naive CD4+ T cells from blood. The sample's cell subset or site label, decoded: true naive CD4+ T cells. The sequence came from a man aged 18 to 29 in good health.

This receptor carries the CDR3 CASSYSIGGQTLF. In nucleotide form, the sequence is TGTGCCAGCAGTTACTCGATTGGGGGACAAACCCTCTTC. The V gene is TRBV6-5 and the J gene is TRBJ1-2; a tentative D match to TRBD1 spans 6 bases. Based on the germline V gene, the CDR1 and CDR2 sequences are MNHEY and SVGAGI. Its CDR3 holds 13 amino acids, cysteine through phenylalanine. Kept here is only the CDR3 DNA, which spans 39 bases and is read in frame from base 1.